This record concerns one TCR beta chain sequence. Its antigen is unknown. CDR1 and CDR2 (germline): SGHTA, FQGNSA. Deletions cut 5 bases from V and 0 bases from J, with 18 bases between. The CDR3 runs to 17 residues. The data were obtained in a study of identical twins. Study results and caveats: Fewer insertions were carried by abundant cord blood beta clonotypes, but none was seen in memory repertoires. Partial confounding of zero-insertion analyses by invariant MAIT and iNKT cells was possible.

TCRdb called the 5' RACE reads again in MiXCR, with one record for every CDR3 protein. The data show more than 600,000 distinct CDR3 sequences, 15% to 20% seen once. The sample also formed part of further work on T cells expressing NK-cell markers. That source reports: Out of eight donors sequenced, seven tested HCMV-seropositive and the remaining one seronegative.

The chain combines TRBV7-2 with TRBJ2-3, with TRBD2 as a possible D gene (6 bases). Source material: PBMCs. The origin of this receptor is a woman aged 18-30 years in good health. The DNA for the CDR3 is TGTGCCAGCAGCGGGTCGACTAGACCCTATAGCACAGATACGCAGTATTTT. Its protein product is CASSGSTRPYSTDTQYF.